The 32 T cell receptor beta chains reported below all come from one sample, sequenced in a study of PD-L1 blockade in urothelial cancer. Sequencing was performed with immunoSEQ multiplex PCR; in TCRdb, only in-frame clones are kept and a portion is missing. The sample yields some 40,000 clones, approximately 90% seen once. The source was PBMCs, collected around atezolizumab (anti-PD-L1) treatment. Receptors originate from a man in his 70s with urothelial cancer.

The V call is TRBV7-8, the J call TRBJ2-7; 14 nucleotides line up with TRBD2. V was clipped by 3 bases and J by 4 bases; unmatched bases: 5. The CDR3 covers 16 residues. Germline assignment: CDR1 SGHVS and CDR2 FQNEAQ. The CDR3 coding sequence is TGTGCCAGCAGCTTGGGGGGACTAGCGGGAGATTACGAGCAGTACTTC. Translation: CASSLGGLAGDYEQYF.

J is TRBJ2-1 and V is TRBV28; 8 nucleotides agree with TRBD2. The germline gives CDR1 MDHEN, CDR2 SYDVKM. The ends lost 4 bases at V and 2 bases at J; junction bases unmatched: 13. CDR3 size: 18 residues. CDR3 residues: CASSSFGGTSGTYNEQFF. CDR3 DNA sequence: TGTGCCAGCAGTTCTTTTGGGGGGACTAGTGGAACCTACAATGAGCAGTTCTTC.

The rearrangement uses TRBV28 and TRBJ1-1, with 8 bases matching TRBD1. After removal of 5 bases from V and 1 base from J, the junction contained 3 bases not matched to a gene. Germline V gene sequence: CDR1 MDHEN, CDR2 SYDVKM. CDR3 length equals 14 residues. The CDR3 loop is CASSTGGKNTEAFF. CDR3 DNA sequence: TGTGCCAGCAGTACAGGGGGGAAGAACACTGAAGCTTTCTTT. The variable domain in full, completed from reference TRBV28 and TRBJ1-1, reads DVKVTQSSRYLVKRTGEKVFLECVQDMDHENMFWYRQDPGLGLRLIYFSYDVKMKEKGDIPEGYSVSREKKERFSLILESASTNQTSMYLCASSTGGKNTEAFFGQGTRLTVV.

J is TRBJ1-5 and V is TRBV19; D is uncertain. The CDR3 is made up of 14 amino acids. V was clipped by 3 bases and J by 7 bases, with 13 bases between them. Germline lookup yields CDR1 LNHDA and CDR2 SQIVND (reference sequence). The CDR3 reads CASSIWARRQPQHF. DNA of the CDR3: TGTGCCAGTAGTATCTGGGCACGAAGACAGCCCCAGCATTTT.

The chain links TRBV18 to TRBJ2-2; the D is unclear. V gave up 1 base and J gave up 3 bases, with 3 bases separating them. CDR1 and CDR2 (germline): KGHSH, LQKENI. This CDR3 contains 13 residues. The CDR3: CASSPLDTGELFF. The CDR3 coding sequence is TGTGCCAGCTCACCACTAGACACCGGGGAGCTGTTTTTT.

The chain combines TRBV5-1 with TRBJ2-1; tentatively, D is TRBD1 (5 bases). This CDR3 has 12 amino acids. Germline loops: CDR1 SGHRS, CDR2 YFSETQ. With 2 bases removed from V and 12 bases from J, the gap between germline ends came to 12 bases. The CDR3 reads CASSFARDAQFF. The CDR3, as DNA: TGCGCCAGCAGCTTTGCCAGGGATGCGCAGTTCTTC.

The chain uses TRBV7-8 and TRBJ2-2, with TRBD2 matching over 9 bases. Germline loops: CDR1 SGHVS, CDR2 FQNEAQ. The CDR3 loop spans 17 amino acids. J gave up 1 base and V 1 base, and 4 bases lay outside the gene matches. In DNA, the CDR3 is TGTGCCAGCAGCTTAGAGCGGGGGGCTTTGAACACCGGGGAGCTGTTTTTT. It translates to CASSLERGALNTGELFF.

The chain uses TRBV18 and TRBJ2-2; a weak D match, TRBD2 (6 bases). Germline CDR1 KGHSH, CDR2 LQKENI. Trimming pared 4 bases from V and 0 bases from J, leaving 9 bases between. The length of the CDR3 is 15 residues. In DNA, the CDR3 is TGTGCCAGCTCACGGGTAGCGGCGAACACCGGGGAGCTGTTTTTT. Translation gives CASSRVAANTGELFF.

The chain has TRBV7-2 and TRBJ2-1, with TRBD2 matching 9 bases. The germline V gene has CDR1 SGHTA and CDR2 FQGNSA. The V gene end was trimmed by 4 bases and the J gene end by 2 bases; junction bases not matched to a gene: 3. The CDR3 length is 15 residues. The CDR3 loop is CASSSSGRPYNEQFF. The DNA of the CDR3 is TGTGCCAGCAGCTCAAGCGGGAGGCCCTACAATGAGCAGTTCTTC.

The CDR3 reads CASSLVVPTGAAGELFF. DNA of the CDR3: TGCGCCAGCAGCTTGGTAGTCCCGACAGGGGCCGCCGGGGAGCTGTTTTTT. The chain employs TRBV5-1 and TRBJ2-2, with TRBD1 matching over 8 bases. Germline V gene sequence: CDR1 SGHRS, CDR2 YFSETQ. The CDR3 runs to 17 residues. V lost 0 bases and J lost 6; bases outside the gene matches: 10.

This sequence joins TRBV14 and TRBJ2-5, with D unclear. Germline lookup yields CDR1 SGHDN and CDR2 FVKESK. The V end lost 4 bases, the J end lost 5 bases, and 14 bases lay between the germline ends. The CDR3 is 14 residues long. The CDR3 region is CASSRNAARETQYF. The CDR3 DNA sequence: TGTGCCAGCAGCCGGAACGCAGCTAGGGAGACCCAGTACTTC.

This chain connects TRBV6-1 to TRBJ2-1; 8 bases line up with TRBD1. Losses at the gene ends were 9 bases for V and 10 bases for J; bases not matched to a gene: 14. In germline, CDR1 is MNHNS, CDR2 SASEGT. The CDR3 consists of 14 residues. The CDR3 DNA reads TGTGCCAGTGAACTGGGGCCCAACAGGGGGGAGCAGTTCTTC. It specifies CASELGPNRGEQFF.

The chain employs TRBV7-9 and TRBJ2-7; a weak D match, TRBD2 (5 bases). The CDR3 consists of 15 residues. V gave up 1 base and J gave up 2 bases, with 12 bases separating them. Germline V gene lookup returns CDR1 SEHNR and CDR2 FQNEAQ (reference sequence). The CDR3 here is CASSLEGLQTYEQYF. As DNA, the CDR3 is TGTGCCAGCAGCTTAGAAGGACTGCAAACCTACGAGCAGTACTTC. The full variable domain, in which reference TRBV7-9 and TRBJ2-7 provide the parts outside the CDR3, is DTGVSQNPRHKITKRGQNVTFRCDPISEHNRLYWYRQTLGQGPEFLTYFQNEAQLEKSRLLSDRFSAERPKGSFSTLEIQRTEQGDSAMYLCASSLEGLQTYEQYFGPGTRLTVT.

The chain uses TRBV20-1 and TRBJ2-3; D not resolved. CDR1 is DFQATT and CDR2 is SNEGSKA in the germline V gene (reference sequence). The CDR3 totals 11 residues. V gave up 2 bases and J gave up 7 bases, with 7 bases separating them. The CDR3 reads CSARLTNTQYF. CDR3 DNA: TGCAGTGCTAGACTCACTAATACGCAGTATTTT.

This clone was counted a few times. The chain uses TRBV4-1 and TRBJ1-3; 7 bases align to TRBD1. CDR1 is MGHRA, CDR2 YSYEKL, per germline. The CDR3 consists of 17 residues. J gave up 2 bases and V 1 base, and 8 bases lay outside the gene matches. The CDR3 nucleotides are TGCGCCAGCAGCCAAGCCTTCTCGAGGGGGCCTGGAAACACCATATATTTT. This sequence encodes CASSQAFSRGPGNTIYF.

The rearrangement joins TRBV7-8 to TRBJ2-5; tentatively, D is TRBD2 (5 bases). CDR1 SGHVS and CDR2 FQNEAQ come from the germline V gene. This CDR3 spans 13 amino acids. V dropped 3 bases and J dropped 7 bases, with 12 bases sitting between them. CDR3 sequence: CASSFETRATQYF. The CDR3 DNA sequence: TGTGCCAGCAGCTTTGAAACTAGAGCGACCCAGTACTTC.

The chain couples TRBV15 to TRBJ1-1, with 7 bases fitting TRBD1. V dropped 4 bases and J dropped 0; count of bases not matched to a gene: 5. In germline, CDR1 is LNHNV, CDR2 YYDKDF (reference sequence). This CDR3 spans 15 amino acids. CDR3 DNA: TGTGCCACCAGCACCTCGACAGGGATGAACACTGAAGCTTTCTTT. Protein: CATSTSTGMNTEAFF.

CDR3 in amino acids: CASSLRVAVASKETQYF. DNA for the CDR3: TGTGCCAGCAGCTTGCGCGTAGCGGTTGCGTCAAAAGAGACCCAGTACTTC. The chain recombines TRBV7-8 with TRBJ2-5; maybe TRBD2 (6 bases). V lost 3 bases to trimming and J lost 3 bases, with 20 bases between them. In germline, CDR1 is SGHVS, CDR2 FQNEAQ. The CDR3 runs 17 residues.

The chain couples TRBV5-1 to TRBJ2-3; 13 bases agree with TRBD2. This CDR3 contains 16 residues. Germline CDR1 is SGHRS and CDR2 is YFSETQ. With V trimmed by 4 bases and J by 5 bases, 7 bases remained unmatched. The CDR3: CASSLPLAGGIDTQYF. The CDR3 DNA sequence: TGCGCCAGCAGCCTCCCACTAGCGGGAGGGATAGATACGCAGTATTTT.

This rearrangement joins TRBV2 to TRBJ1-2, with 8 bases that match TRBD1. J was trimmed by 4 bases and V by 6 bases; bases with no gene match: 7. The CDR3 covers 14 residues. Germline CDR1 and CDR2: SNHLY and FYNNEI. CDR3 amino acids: CASSNRQGSYGYTF. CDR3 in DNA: TGTGCCAGCAGCAACCGACAGGGGTCCTATGGCTACACCTTC.

CDR3 DNA: TGCAGCGTCATAAGGGGGACAGGGGTTCACAATGAGCAGTTCTTC. Translated, it gives CSVIRGTGVHNEQFF. The gene calls are TRBV29-1 and TRBJ2-1; TRBD1 matches at 10 bases. From germline, CDR1 is SQVTM and CDR2 ANQGSEA. The V gene end was trimmed by 6 bases and the J gene end by 5 bases; junction bases not matched to a gene: 10. The length of the CDR3 is 15 residues.

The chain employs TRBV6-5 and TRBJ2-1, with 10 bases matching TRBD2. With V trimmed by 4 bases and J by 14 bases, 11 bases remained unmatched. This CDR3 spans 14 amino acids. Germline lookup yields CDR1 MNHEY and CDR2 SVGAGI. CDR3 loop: CASSFEGLARDEFF. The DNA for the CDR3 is TGTGCCAGCAGTTTCGAGGGACTAGCGAGAGACGAGTTCTTC.

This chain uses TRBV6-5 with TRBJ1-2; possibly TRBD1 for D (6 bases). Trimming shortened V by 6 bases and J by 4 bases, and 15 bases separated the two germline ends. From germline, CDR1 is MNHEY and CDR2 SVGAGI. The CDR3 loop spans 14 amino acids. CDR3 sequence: CASRILDSLYGYTF. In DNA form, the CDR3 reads TGTGCCAGCAGGATCCTGGACAGCCTCTATGGCTACACCTTC.

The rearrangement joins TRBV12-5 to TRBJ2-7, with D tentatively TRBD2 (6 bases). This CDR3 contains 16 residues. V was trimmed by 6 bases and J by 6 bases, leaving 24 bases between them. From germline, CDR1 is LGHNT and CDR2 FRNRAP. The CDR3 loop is CASGNPTWVGGGEQYF. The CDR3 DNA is TGTGCTAGTGGCAACCCCACCTGGGTGGGAGGCGGCGAGCAGTACTTC.

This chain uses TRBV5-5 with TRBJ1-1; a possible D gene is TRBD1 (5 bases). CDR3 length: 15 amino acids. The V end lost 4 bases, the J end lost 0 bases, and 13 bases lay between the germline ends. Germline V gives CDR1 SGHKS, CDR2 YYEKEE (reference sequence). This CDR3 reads CASSRQLQLNTEAFF. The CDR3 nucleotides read TGTGCCAGCAGCCGACAGCTACAGTTGAACACTGAAGCTTTCTTT.

The CDR3 reads CASRMTGSYNEQFF. In DNA form, the CDR3 reads TGTGCCAGCAGAATGACAGGCTCCTACAATGAGCAGTTCTTC. The rearrangement links TRBV6-5 to TRBJ2-1; D possibly corresponds to TRBD1 (6 bases). The germline CDR1 and CDR2 sequences are MNHEY and SVGAGI. The CDR3 extends over 14 amino acids. Trimming removed 6 bases from V and 0 bases from J, with 9 bases in between.

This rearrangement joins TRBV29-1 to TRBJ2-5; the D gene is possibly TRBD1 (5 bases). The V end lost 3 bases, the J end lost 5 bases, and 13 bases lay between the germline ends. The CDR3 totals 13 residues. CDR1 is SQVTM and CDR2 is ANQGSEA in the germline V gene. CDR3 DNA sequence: TGCAGCGTTGAGAGACAGCTGGGTGAGACCCAGTACTTC. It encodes CSVERQLGETQYF.

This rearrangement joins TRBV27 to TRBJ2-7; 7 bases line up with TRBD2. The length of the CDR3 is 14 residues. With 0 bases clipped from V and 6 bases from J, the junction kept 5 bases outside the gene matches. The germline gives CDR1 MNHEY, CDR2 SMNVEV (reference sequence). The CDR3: CASSLSGLVSEQYF. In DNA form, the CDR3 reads TGTGCCAGCAGTTTATCCGGACTAGTGAGCGAGCAGTACTTC.

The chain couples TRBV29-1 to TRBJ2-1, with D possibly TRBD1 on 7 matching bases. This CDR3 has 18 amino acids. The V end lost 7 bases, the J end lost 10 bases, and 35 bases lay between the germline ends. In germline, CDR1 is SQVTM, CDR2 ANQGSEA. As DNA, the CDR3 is TGCAGCGCAAGCCACTTACAGGGGAAAGGGGGGACGCCTAAGGAGCAGTTCTTC. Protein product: CSASHLQGKGGTPKEQFF.

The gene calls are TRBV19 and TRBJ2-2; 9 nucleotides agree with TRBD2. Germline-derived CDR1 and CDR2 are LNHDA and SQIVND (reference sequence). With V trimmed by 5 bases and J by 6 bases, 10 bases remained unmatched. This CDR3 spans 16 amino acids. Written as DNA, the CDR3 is TGTGCCAGTAGTGTCCCAGCTAGCGGGATTCCCGGGGAGCTGTTTTTT. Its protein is CASSVPASGIPGELFF. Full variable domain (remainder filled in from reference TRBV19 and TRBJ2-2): DGGITQSPKYLFRKEGQNVTLSCEQNLNHDAMYWYRQDPGQGLRLIYYSQIVNDFQKGDIAEGYSVSREKKESFPLTVTSAQKNPTAFYLCASSVPASGIPGELFFGEGSRLTVL.

Here the CDR3 reads CASSIGFPVGNQPQHF. The CDR3 DNA reads as TGTGCCAGTAGTATAGGTTTCCCGGTGGGCAATCAGCCCCAGCATTTT. The chain joins TRBV19 to TRBJ1-5; D ambiguous. The germline CDR1 and CDR2 sequences are LNHDA and SQIVND (reference sequence). V lost 1 base, J lost 2 bases, and 12 bases lay in between. The CDR3 extends over 16 amino acids.

CDR3 sequence: CASTVGRGEKLFF. The CDR3 nucleotides are TGCGCCAGCACGGTGGGGCGAGGCGAAAAACTGTTTTTT. The chain combines TRBV5-1 with TRBJ1-4; D perhaps matches TRBD1 (5 bases). V lost 6 bases and J 8 bases, leaving 14 bases between the germline ends. CDR3 length equals 13 residues. Germline CDR1 and CDR2: SGHRS and YFSETQ.